This TCR beta chain was observed in a study of patients and donors after allogeneic stem cell transplantation (TCRdb year 2020). Library creation used RT-PCR. TCRdb names NextSeq 550 as the instrument used. TCRdb handled the public reads itself, with Q25 trimming in fastp and clone calling in MiXCR, and kept productive beta chains. For every CDR3 protein sequence, its rows merge into one entry that carries the most common genes and DNA. The sample table lists hundreds of thousands of distinct CDR3 sequences, about a sixth of them with a count of one. Of the sample, less than 8.5% falls within the top ten clones. The sample holds many counts of this clonotype. The target of this receptor is not known. No much larger clone is present one base from it, and per-base qualities are unavailable. The junction carries 12 bases between V and J, which are trimmed by 3 bases and 3 bases respectively. The CDR3 starts with the cysteine, ends with the phenylalanine, and has 14 residues. Only the CDR3 DNA is retained, 42 bases long and in frame from the first base. CDR1 and CDR2, per the germline V gene, are LGHNA and YNFKEQ.

Sequencing input: blood, either unsorted or a sorted T cell fraction (not recorded which). The chain links TRBV4-2 with TRBJ2-7; the D gene is possibly TRBD1 or TRBD2, with 5 bases matching each. The origin of this receptor is a human donor who was either an allogeneic HSCT recipient or a stem cell or donor lymphocyte infusion donor (not recorded which). It is not recorded whose cells these are; they may come from a transplant donor. The CDR3 region: CASSQAQRGYEQYF. Read as DNA, the sequence is TGTGCCAGCAGCCAGGCCCAGAGGGGCTACGAGCAGTACTTC.